Shown below are 6 T cell receptor beta chains from a single sample sequenced in a study of blood T cells in healthy people across ages. Primers used in a second PCR of about 6 to 11 cycles were a sample-barcoded 5' primer and a J-beta primer mix. TCRdb processed the 5' RACE reads anew with MiXCR; each CDR3 protein has one entry. Here the sample spans roughly 640,000 distinct CDR3 sequences, approximately 30% being singletons. The sequencing sample was made of blood. The source is an elderly woman in good health.

As regards this clonotype: In this CDR3 the conserved last residue, phenylalanine or tryptophan, is missing, so a read error is likely. The V call is TRBV6-1, the J call TRBJ2-5; 7 positions agree with TRBD1. The germline CDR1 and CDR2 sequences are MNHNS and SASEGT. This CDR3 comprises 16 residues. With 3 bases clipped from V and 5 bases from J, the junction kept 12 bases outside the gene matches. This CDR3 reads CASSEGLRQGQETQYC. The CDR3 nucleotides are TGTGCCAGCAGTGAGGGGTTACGACAGGGACAGGAGACCCAGTACTGT.

This clonotype was picked up a small number of times. This could be a read error, since a much larger clone is one nucleotide away. The J gene is TRBJ2-7, the V gene TRBV29-1; D possibly corresponds to TRBD2 (6 bases). The CDR3 consists of 12 residues. Germline loops: CDR1 SQVTM, CDR2 ANQGSEA. V was trimmed by 7 bases and J by 7 bases, leaving 17 bases between them. The CDR3 sequence: CSGGERNNEQYF. The CDR3 nucleotides read TGCAGCGGGGGGGAGCGGAACAATGAGCAGTACTTC.

This clonotype has ten or more counts. The genes are TRBV20-1 and TRBJ2-1; TRBD2 aligns across 9 bases. The trim removed 6 bases at V and 9 bases at J, leaving 18 bases unmatched. CDR3 length equals 16 residues. The V gene's germline CDR1 is DFQATT and CDR2 SNEGSKA (reference sequence). The CDR3: CSAEGAGGGGDTEQFF. The CDR3 DNA sequence: TGCAGTGCCGAAGGAGCGGGGGGCGGCGGGGATACTGAGCAGTTCTTC.

The rearrangement joins TRBV2 to TRBJ1-1; D remains unclear. V dropped 5 bases and J dropped 3 bases, with 16 bases sitting between them. Germline V gives CDR1 SNHLY, CDR2 FYNNEI. The CDR3 totals 15 residues. The CDR3 reads CASSRYGAPDTEAFF. For the CDR3, the DNA is TGTGCCAGCAGTCGGTATGGTGCCCCCGACACTGAAGCTTTCTTT.

The rearrangement links TRBV11-2 to TRBJ2-2; 7 bases match TRBD1. The CDR3 is 16 amino acids. V lost 4 bases, J lost 5 bases, and 10 bases stayed unmatched. Germline CDR1 and CDR2: SGHAT and FQNNGV. CDR3 coding DNA: TGTGCCAGCAGCTCTTACGTGGGACAGCGAACCGGGGAGCTGTTTTTT. Amino acids: CASSSYVGQRTGELFF.

The chain joins TRBV3-1 to TRBJ1-1; 8 bases are a match to TRBD1. This CDR3 comprises 15 residues. Germline loops: CDR1 LGHDT, CDR2 YNNKEL (reference sequence). V gave up 2 bases and J gave up 5 bases; unmatched junction bases: 7. The CDR3 protein is CASSQLTGVRTEAFF. CDR3 DNA: TGTGCCAGCAGCCAACTGACAGGGGTGCGGACTGAAGCTTTCTTT.